Each of the 15 T cell receptor beta chains below was sequenced from the same sample in a study of PD-1 blockade in classical Hodgkin lymphoma. Sequencing used immunoSEQ multiplex PCR; TCRdb keeps in-frame clones, though not all of them. The sample has around 25,000 clones; approximately 70% are singletons. Time point of the sample: cycle 4 day 1 (C4D1), after about 6 weeks of nivolumab. No patient escaped relapse after autologous stem cell transplantation, and brentuximab vedotin exposure varied. The sample here was peripheral blood mononuclear cells (PBMCs), taken before the fourth cycle of nivolumab. Receptors were obtained from a human donor with classical Hodgkin lymphoma.

Comment on this clone: An end of the junction differs from the germline gene, which may be a read error. The V and J genes are TRBV5-6 and TRBJ2-6, with TRBD1 identical over 10 bases. CDR1 SGHDT and CDR2 YYEEEE come from the germline V gene. The CDR3 contains 18 residues. Written as DNA, the CDR3 is TGTGCCAGCAGCTTAAAAGGACAGGGGGGGTCTGAGGCCAACGTCCTGACTTTC. Translation: CASSLKGQGGSEANVLTF. Combining the CDR3 with reference TRBV5-6 and TRBJ2-6 gives the whole variable domain DAGVTQSPTHLIKTRGQQVTLRCSPKSGHDTVSWYQQALGQGPQFIFQYYEEEERQRGNFPDRFSGHQFPNYSSELNVNALLLGDSALYLCASSLKGQGGSEANVLTFGAGSRLTVL.

This chain connects TRBV30 to TRBJ2-7; unclear D gene. The CDR3 loop spans 14 amino acids. V lost 0 bases, J lost 2 bases, and 11 bases lay in between. Germline V gene sequence: CDR1 GTSNPN, CDR2 SVGIG (reference sequence). CDR3 sequence (DNA): TGTGCCTGGAGTGTGGGTGGATCGGCCTACGAGCAGTACTTC. Its translation: CAWSVGGSAYEQYF.

This clone occurred once. The gene calls are TRBV7-6 and TRBJ2-5, with D tentatively TRBD2 (6 bases). Trimming removed 3 bases at V and 3 bases at J, with 11 bases between. The CDR3 consists of 14 residues. CDR1 SGHVS and CDR2 FNYEAQ come from the germline V gene. This CDR3 reads CASSFGTGKETQYF. In DNA, the CDR3 is TGTGCCAGCAGCTTCGGGACTGGGAAAGAGACCCAGTACTTC.

In regard to this clone: At one end the junction does not follow the germline gene, possibly because of a read error. The chain uses TRBV6-5 and TRBJ1-1, with D unclear. CDR1 and CDR2 from the germline V gene are MNHEY and SVGAGI. The CDR3 runs to 13 residues. The DNA of the CDR3 is TGTGCCAGCAGATACATCAGGAACGCTGAAGCTTTCTTT. It is translated as CASRYIRNAEAFF.

The V and J genes are TRBV7-2 and TRBJ2-1; tentative D call: TRBD1 (6 bases). Germline CDR1 is SGHTA and CDR2 is FQGNSA. The CDR3 has 16 amino acids. The ends were cut back, 2 bases at V and 2 bases at J, with 13 bases in the middle. In nucleotides, the CDR3 is TGTGCCAGCAGCTTACCTGGACAGCCCGCCTACAATGAGCAGTTCTTC. It is translated as CASSLPGQPAYNEQFF.

The chain links TRBV5-6 to TRBJ1-2; unclear D gene. V gave up 4 bases and J gave up 0 bases, with 13 bases separating them. Germline V gene lookup returns CDR1 SGHDT and CDR2 YYEEEE. The CDR3 covers 15 residues. Here the CDR3 DNA reads TGTGCCAGCAGCCGGGGTTTGTTGACTAACTATGGCTACACCTTC. This encodes CASSRGLLTNYGYTF.

The chain has TRBV19 and TRBJ2-3; no clear D gene. Germline-derived CDR1 and CDR2 are LNHDA and SQIVND (reference sequence). Trimming pared 1 base from V and 1 base from J, leaving 12 bases between. CDR3 length: 16 amino acids. CDR3 DNA: TGTGCCAGTAGTATAGGCCTTATGCCGGGCACAGATACGCAGTATTTT. This sequence encodes CASSIGLMPGTDTQYF. The complete variable domain, with remaining parts taken from reference TRBV19 and TRBJ2-3, reads DGGITQSPKYLFRKEGQNVTLSCEQNLNHDAMYWYRQDPGQGLRLIYYSQIVNDFQKGDIAEGYSVSREKKESFPLTVTSAQKNPTAFYLCASSIGLMPGTDTQYFGPGTRLTVL.

The genes are TRBV6-6 and TRBJ2-5, with TRBD2 matching 8 bases. The CDR3 has 15 residues. V was pared by 5 bases and J by 5 bases, with 10 bases of the junction left unmatched. From germline, CDR1 is MNHNY and CDR2 SVGAGI (reference sequence). Written as DNA, the CDR3 is TGTGCCAGCAGTGCCGCGGGCGGGGGGTTGGAGACCCAGTACTTC. Translated, it gives CASSAAGGGLETQYF.

CDR3 DNA: TGTGCCAGCAGTTACTCGGGCGGGGAGCCCCAGCATTTT. This codes for CASSYSGGEPQHF. The genes are TRBV6-6 and TRBJ1-5; D gene ambiguous. Germline V gene sequence: CDR1 MNHNY, CDR2 SVGAGI (reference sequence). The CDR3 extends over 13 amino acids. The V and J ends lost 0 bases and 8 bases respectively, with 8 bases between them.

This rearrangement joins TRBV6-5 to TRBJ1-6; the D gene is possibly TRBD1 (5 bases). V lost 2 bases and J lost 9, with 14 bases in between. The CDR3 has 15 residues. Looked up from germline, CDR1 is MNHEY and CDR2 is SVGAGI. The CDR3 bases are TGTGCCAGCAGTTACGAAACAGGTCCCTTTTCACCCCTCCACTTT. Translated: CASSYETGPFSPLHF.

This clone appeared a few times. The sample contains more than one DNA sequence encoding this CDR3. This sequence joins TRBV7-4 and TRBJ1-5; D uncertain. Germline V gene sequence: CDR1 SGHVT, CDR2 SQSDAQ. The CDR3 is 14 amino acids. V was clipped by 5 bases and J by 0 bases, with 8 bases between them. In nucleotides, the CDR3 is TGTGCCAGCAGCCCTAACTATAGCAATCAGCCCCAGCATTTT. Its protein is CASSPNYSNQPQHF. The whole variable domain, remainder taken from reference TRBV7-4 and TRBJ1-5, is GAGVSQSPRYKVAKRGRDVALRCDSISGHVTLYWYRQTLGQGSEVLTYSQSDAQRDKSGRPSGRFSAERPERSVSTLKIQRTEQGDSAVYLCASSPNYSNQPQHFGDGTRLSIL.

This chain joins TRBV6-5 and TRBJ2-7, with unresolved D. Trimming took off 5 bases at V and 3 bases at J, with 5 bases between the two ends. Looked up from germline, CDR1 is MNHEY and CDR2 is SVGAGI. CDR3 length: 11 amino acids. The CDR3 sequence is CASSKLYEQYF. In DNA form, the CDR3 reads TGTGCCAGCAGTAAGCTCTACGAGCAGTACTTC.

This chain connects TRBV7-9 to TRBJ1-4, with D unclear. The ends were cut back, 1 base at V and 4 bases at J, with 10 bases in the middle. This CDR3 region has 15 residues. The germline gives CDR1 SEHNR, CDR2 FQNEAQ (reference sequence). CDR3 residues: CASSLGEANNEKLFF. The CDR3 DNA is TGTGCCAGCAGCTTAGGCGAGGCGAATAATGAAAAACTGTTTTTT.

V and J are TRBV5-4 and TRBJ1-2; TRBD1 is a possible D gene (5 bases). The V end lost 1 base, the J end lost 7 bases, and 11 bases lay between the germline ends. This CDR3 contains 13 residues. Germline V gene lookup returns CDR1 SGHNT and CDR2 YYREEE (reference sequence). CDR3 DNA sequence: TGTGCCAGCAGCTTGACTTCAAGGGGTGGCTACACCTTC. Protein product: CASSLTSRGGYTF.

V and J are TRBV4-1 and TRBJ1-5; D unresolved. Between the trimmed V and J ends, which lost 4 bases and 1 base, there was a span of 11 bases. From germline, CDR1 is MGHRA and CDR2 YSYEKL. The CDR3 contains 15 residues. The DNA of the CDR3 is TGCGCCAGCAGCCTACACCAGACAAGCAATCAGCCCCAGCATTTT. Translated, it gives CASSLHQTSNQPQHF.